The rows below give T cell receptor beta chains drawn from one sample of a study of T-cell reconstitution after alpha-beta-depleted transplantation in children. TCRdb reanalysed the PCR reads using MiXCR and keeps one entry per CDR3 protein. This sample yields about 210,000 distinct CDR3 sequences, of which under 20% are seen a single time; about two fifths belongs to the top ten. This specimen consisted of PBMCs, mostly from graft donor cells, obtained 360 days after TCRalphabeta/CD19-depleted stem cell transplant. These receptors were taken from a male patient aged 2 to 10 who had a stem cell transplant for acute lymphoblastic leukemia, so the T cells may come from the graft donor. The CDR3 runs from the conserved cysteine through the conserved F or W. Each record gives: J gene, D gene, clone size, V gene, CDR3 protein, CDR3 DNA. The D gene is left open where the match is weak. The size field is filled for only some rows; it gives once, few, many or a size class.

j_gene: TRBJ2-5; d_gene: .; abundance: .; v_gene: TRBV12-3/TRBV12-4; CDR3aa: CASSLNYLGETQYF; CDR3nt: TGTGCCAGCAGTTTGAACTACCTCGGGGAGACCCAGTACTTC
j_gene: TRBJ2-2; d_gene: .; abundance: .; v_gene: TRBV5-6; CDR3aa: CASSLGLTGNTGELFF; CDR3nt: TGTGCCAGCAGCTTGGGTCTGACAGGGAACACCGGGGAGCTGTTTTTT
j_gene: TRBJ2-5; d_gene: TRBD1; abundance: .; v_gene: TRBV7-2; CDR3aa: CASSLGTGPPGTQYF; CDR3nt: TGTGCCAGCAGCTTAGGGACAGGACCCCCGGGGACCCAGTACTTC
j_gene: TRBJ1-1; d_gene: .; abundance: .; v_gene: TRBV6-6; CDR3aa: CASSSRTSEAFF; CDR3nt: TGTGCCAGCAGTTCCCGGACCTCCGAAGCTTTCTTT
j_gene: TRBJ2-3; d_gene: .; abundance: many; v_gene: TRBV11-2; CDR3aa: CASSLGTTDTQYF; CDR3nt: TGTGCCAGCAGCTTAGGGACCACAGATACGCAGTATTTT
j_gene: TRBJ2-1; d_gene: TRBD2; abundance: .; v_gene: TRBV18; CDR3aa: CASSPRGRTSALNEQFF; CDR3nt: TGTGCCAGCTCACCAAGGGGTCGCACTAGCGCCCTCAATGAGCAGTTCTTC
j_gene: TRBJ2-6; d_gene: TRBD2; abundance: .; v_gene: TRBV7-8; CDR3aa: CASMLWGLAGPSGANVLTF; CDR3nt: TGTGCCAGCATGCTTTGGGGACTAGCGGGACCGTCTGGGGCCAACGTCCTGACTTTC
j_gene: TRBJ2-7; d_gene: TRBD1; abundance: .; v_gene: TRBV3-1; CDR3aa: CASSQDRDRFFEQYF; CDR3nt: TGTGCCAGCAGCCAAGACCGGGACAGGTTTTTCGAGCAGTACTTC
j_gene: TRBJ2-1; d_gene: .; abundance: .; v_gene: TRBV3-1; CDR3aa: CASSQVGGEERACSYNEQFF; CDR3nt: TGTGCCAGCAGCCAAGTCGGAGGCGAAGAGCGGGCCTGCTCCTACAATGAGCAGTTCTTC
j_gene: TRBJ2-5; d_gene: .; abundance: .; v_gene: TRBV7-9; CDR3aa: CASSLFPGNETQYF; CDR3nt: TGTGCCAGCAGCTTATTCCCAGGGAATGAGACCCAGTACTTC
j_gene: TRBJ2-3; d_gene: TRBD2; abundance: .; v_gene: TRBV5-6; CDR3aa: CASSHLTSGGTDTQYF; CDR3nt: TGTGCCAGCAGCCACCTGACTAGCGGGGGAACAGATACGCAGTATTTT
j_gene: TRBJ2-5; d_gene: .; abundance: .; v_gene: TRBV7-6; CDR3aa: CASTKTRGRAQETQYF; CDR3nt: TGTGCCAGCACCAAAACTAGGGGGAGGGCTCAAGAGACCCAGTACTTC
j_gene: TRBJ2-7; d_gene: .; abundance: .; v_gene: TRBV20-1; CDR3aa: CSAGDGHSYEQYF; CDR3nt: TGCAGTGCTGGGGACGGACATTCCTACGAGCAGTACTTC
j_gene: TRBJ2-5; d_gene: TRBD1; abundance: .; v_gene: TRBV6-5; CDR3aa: CASSSPHRGGETQYF; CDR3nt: TGTGCCAGCAGTTCCCCACACAGGGGTGGAGAGACCCAGTACTTC
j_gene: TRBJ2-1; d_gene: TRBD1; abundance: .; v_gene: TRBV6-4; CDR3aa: CASSDRPGGLTNEQFF; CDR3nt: TGTGCCAGCAGTGATAGACCAGGGGGTCTCACCAATGAGCAGTTCTTC
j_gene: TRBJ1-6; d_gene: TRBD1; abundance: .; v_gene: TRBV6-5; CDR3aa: CASSSGQPSPLHF; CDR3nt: TGTGCCAGCAGTTCGGGACAGCCTTCACCCCTCCACTTT
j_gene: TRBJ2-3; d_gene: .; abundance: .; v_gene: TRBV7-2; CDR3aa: CASSFAGADTQYF; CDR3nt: TGTGCCAGCAGCTTCGCGGGTGCAGATACGCAGTATTTT
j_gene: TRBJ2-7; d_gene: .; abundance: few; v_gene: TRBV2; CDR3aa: CASPRTERGEQYF; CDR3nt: TGTGCCAGCCCGAGGACAGAGAGGGGCGAGCAGTACTTC
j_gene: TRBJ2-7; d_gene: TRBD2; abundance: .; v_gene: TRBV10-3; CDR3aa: CAISGQSGLAGYEQYF; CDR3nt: TGTGCCATCAGTGGACAGTCGGGACTAGCGGGTTACGAGCAGTACTTC
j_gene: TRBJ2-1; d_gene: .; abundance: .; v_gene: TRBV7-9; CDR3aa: CASSLGVIGSSYNEQFF; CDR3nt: TGTGCCAGCAGCTTAGGAGTTATTGGGAGCTCCTACAATGAGCAGTTCTTC
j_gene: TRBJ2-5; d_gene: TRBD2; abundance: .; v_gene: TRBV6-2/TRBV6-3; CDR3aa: CASSKTSGESQYF; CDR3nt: TGTGCCAGCAGCAAGACTAGCGGGGAGTCCCAGTACTTC
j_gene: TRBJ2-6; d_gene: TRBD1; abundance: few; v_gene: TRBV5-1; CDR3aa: CASRYGQGSSGANVLTF; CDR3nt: TGCGCCAGCAGATACGGACAGGGATCCTCTGGGGCCAACGTCCTGACTTTC
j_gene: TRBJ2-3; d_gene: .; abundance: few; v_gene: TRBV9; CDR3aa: CASSVEGLYADTQYF; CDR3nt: TGTGCCAGCAGCGTGGAGGGATTGTACGCAGATACGCAGTATTTT
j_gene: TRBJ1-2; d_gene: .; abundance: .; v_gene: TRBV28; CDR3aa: CASSSLPRLRANYGYTF; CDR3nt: TGTGCCAGCAGTTCCTTACCGAGACTCAGGGCTAACTATGGCTACACCTTC
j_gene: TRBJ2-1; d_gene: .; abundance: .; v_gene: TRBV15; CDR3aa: CATSRDRHNEQFF; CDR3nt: TGTGCCACCAGCAGAGATAGGCACAATGAGCAGTTCTTC
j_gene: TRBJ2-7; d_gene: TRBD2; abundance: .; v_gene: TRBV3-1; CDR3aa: CASSVTGTSGPSHYEQYF; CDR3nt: TGTGCCAGCAGCGTTACCGGGACTAGCGGGCCATCTCACTACGAGCAGTACTTC
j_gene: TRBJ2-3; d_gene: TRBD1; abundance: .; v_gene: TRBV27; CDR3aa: CASSLGRGPGYTQYF; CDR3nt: TGTGCCAGCAGTTTAGGCAGGGGGCCGGGATATACGCAGTATTTT
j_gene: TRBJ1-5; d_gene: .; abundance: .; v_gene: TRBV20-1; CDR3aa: CSAREWGPNQPQHF; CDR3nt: TGCAGTGCTAGAGAGTGGGGGCCGAATCAGCCCCAGCATTTT
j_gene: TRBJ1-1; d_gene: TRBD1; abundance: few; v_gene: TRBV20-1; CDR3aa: CSAPTSTGGAAFF; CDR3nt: TGCAGTGCCCCAACCTCGACAGGGGGCGCAGCTTTCTTT
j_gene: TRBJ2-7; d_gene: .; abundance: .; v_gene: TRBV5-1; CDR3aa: CASIAPVGEQYF; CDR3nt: TGCGCCAGCATCGCACCTGTGGGTGAGCAGTACTTC
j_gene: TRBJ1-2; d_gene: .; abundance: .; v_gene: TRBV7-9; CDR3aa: CASSPPSTGTHGYTF; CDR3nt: TGTGCCAGCAGCCCGCCATCCACAGGTACCCATGGCTACACCTTC
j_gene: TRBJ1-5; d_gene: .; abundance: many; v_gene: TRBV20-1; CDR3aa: CSAREPRGYQPQHF; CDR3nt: TGCAGTGCTAGAGAGCCCAGGGGATATCAGCCCCAGCATTTT
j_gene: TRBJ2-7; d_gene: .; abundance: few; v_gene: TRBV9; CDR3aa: CASSSRDSPYEQYF; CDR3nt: TGTGCCAGCAGCTCGCGGGACAGTCCCTACGAGCAGTACTTC
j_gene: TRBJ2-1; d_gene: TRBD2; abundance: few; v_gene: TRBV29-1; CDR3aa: CSEIAGGTYNEQFF; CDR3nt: TGCAGCGAGATAGCGGGGGGAACCTACAATGAGCAGTTCTTC
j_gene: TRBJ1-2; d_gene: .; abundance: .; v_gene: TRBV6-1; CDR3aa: CASRNRVDYGYTF; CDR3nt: TGTGCCAGCAGAAACAGGGTGGACTATGGCTACACCTTC
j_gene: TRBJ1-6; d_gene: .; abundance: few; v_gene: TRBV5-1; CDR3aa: CASSLGNSPLHF; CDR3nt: TGCGCCAGCAGCTTAGGTAATTCACCCCTCCACTTT
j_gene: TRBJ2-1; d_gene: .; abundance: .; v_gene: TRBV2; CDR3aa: CATNPSGGGLIAPSYNEQFF; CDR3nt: TGTGCCACCAACCCGAGCGGCGGGGGCCTTATTGCACCTTCCTACAATGAGCAGTTCTTC
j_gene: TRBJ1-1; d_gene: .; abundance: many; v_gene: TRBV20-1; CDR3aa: CSANKRNTEAFF; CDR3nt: TGCAGTGCAAATAAGAGGAACACTGAAGCTTTCTTT
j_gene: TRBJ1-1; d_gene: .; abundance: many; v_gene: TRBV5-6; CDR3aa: CASSLGQGMNTEAFF; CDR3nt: TGTGCCAGCAGCTTGGGGCAGGGGATGAACACTGAAGCTTTCTTT
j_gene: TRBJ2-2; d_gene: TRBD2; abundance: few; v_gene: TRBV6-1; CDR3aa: CASRLLAGGTHGELFF; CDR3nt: TGTGCCAGCAGACTCCTAGCGGGGGGGACCCACGGGGAGCTGTTTTTT
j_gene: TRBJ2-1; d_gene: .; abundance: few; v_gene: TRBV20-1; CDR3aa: CSARDQNEQFF; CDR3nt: TGCAGTGCTAGAGATCAGAATGAGCAGTTCTTC
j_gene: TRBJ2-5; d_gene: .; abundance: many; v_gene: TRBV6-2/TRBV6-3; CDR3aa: CASVGRKTLQETQYF; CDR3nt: TGTGCCAGCGTTGGACGCAAGACACTCCAAGAGACCCAGTACTTC